The rows below give T cell receptor beta chains drawn from one sample of a study of shared clonotypes between healthy human individuals. The data were produced by immunoSEQ multiplex PCR, yet TCRdb's version contains in-frame clones alone and is incomplete. The data show some 2.1 million clones, with around 95% seen just once and 1.5% to 2% held by the top ten. Sequenced material: naive CD8+ T cells from PBMCs. The receptors come from a man between 18 and 35 years old in good health. Some clones in this sample may be carry-over from other donors' samples. The CDR3 runs from the conserved cysteine through the conserved F or W. The order of the fields is CDR3 protein, CDR3 DNA, J gene, clone size, V gene, D gene. A D gene is named only where the DNA matches it firmly. Clone size is given for some rows only: seen once, a few or many times, or a class if the clone is expanded.

CDR3 protein: CASSTDRGNTGELFF
CDR3 DNA: TGCGCCAGCAGCACCGACAGGGGAAACACCGGGGAGCTGTTTTTT
J gene: TRBJ2-2
clone size: -
V gene: TRBV5-1
D gene: TRBD1

CDR3 protein: CASSGGGVSNQPQHF
CDR3 DNA: TGTGCCAGCAGCGGGGGAGGGGTGAGCAATCAGCCCCAGCATTTT
J gene: TRBJ1-5
clone size: few
V gene: TRBV9
D gene: -

CDR3 protein: CASSPSGTGGFGYFYEQYF
CDR3 DNA: TGTGCCAGCAGCCCGTCCGGGACAGGGGGCTTTGGCTACTTCTACGAGCAGTACTTC
J gene: TRBJ2-7
clone size: -
V gene: TRBV7-9
D gene: TRBD1

CDR3 protein: CSVEAERYEQYF
CDR3 DNA: TGCAGCGTTGAAGCAGAGCGCTACGAGCAGTACTTC
J gene: TRBJ2-7
clone size: -
V gene: TRBV29-1
D gene: -

CDR3 protein: CAISEDEGGQPQHF
CDR3 DNA: TGTGCCATCAGTGAGGATGAAGGCGGTCAGCCCCAGCATTTT
J gene: TRBJ1-5
clone size: few
V gene: TRBV10-3
D gene: -

CDR3 protein: CATSPDRRTSRTDTQYF
CDR3 DNA: TGTGCCACCAGCCCCGATCGCAGGACTAGCCGCACAGATACGCAGTATTTT
J gene: TRBJ2-3
clone size: -
V gene: TRBV15
D gene: TRBD2

CDR3 protein: CASSWAVLQGAPDNEQFF
CDR3 DNA: TGCGCCAGCAGCTGGGCAGTTCTACAGGGGGCGCCTGACAATGAGCAGTTCTTC
J gene: TRBJ2-1
clone size: -
V gene: TRBV5-1
D gene: TRBD1

CDR3 protein: CSVLPPWGSGSTDTQYF
CDR3 DNA: TGCAGCGTCCTCCCCCCATGGGGCAGCGGTAGCACAGATACGCAGTATTTT
J gene: TRBJ2-3
clone size: -
V gene: TRBV29-1
D gene: -

CDR3 protein: CASREGLGFINEQFF
CDR3 DNA: TGTGCCAGCCGAGAGGGACTAGGGTTTATCAATGAGCAGTTCTTC
J gene: TRBJ2-1
clone size: -
V gene: TRBV6-6
D gene: TRBD2

CDR3 protein: CASSVATQREGHMDTQYF
CDR3 DNA: TGTGCCAGCAGCGTAGCTACCCAGCGGGAGGGTCACATGGATACGCAGTATTTT
J gene: TRBJ2-3
clone size: -
V gene: TRBV9
D gene: TRBD2

CDR3 protein: CASGRGWNGYTF
CDR3 DNA: TGTGCCAGCGGCCGGGGGTGGAATGGCTACACCTTC
J gene: TRBJ1-2
clone size: -
V gene: TRBV27
D gene: -

CDR3 protein: CASSPKRGDQFF
CDR3 DNA: TGTGCCAGCAGCCCGAAGAGGGGCGATCAGTTCTTC
J gene: TRBJ2-1
clone size: -
V gene: TRBV5-4
D gene: -

CDR3 protein: CASQHPQFNYGYTF
CDR3 DNA: TGTGCCAGCCAGCACCCCCAGTTTAACTATGGCTACACCTTC
J gene: TRBJ1-2
clone size: -
V gene: TRBV2
D gene: -

CDR3 protein: CASSEGVGFGNQPQHF
CDR3 DNA: TGTGCCAGCAGTGAAGGGGTAGGGTTTGGCAATCAGCCCCAGCATTTT
J gene: TRBJ1-5
clone size: once
V gene: TRBV2
D gene: -

CDR3 protein: CASSEEWLDWFEQYF
CDR3 DNA: TGTGCCAGCAGTGAAGAGTGGCTAGATTGGTTTGAGCAGTACTTC
J gene: TRBJ2-7
clone size: -
V gene: TRBV6-1
D gene: -

CDR3 protein: CASSAQPRGSSYNEQFF
CDR3 DNA: TGTGCCAGCAGCGCCCAGCCCAGGGGGAGCTCCTACAATGAGCAGTTCTTC
J gene: TRBJ2-1
clone size: -
V gene: TRBV11-2
D gene: TRBD1

CDR3 protein: CASSLVDRGGYEQYF
CDR3 DNA: TGTGCCAGCAGCTTAGTTGACAGGGGCGGCTACGAGCAGTACTTC
J gene: TRBJ2-7
clone size: -
V gene: TRBV7-8
D gene: TRBD1

CDR3 protein: CASSPTGDIRTYGYTF
CDR3 DNA: TGTGCCAGCAGCCCCACCGGGGACATACGTACTTATGGCTACACCTTC
J gene: TRBJ1-2
clone size: -
V gene: TRBV9
D gene: -

CDR3 protein: CASSALGGNTEAFF
CDR3 DNA: TGTGCCAGCAGCGCCCTGGGGGGGAACACTGAAGCTTTCTTT
J gene: TRBJ1-1
clone size: -
V gene: TRBV7-8
D gene: -

CDR3 protein: CATGEGYEQYF
CDR3 DNA: TGTGCTACGGGTGAAGGCTACGAGCAGTACTTC
J gene: TRBJ2-7
clone size: -
V gene: TRBV5-6
D gene: -

CDR3 protein: CASSLTGGWSTDTQYF
CDR3 DNA: TGTGCCAGCAGCTTAACGGGAGGGTGGTCCACAGATACGCAGTATTTT
J gene: TRBJ2-3
clone size: -
V gene: TRBV5-6
D gene: TRBD2